This entry lists 22 T cell receptor beta chains sequenced from one sample in a study of blood T cell repertoires in COVID-19. TCRdb's table, derived via immunoSEQ multiplex PCR, lists solely in-frame clones and lacks some. The data show around 150,000 clones, 60% to 80% seen once. The sample comprised peripheral blood. All receptors derive from a man aged 50-59 years with active or convalescent COVID-19.

The chain employs TRBV2 and TRBJ2-7; tentative D call: TRBD1 (6 bases). Per the germline V gene, CDR1 is SNHLY and CDR2 is FYNNEI. Trimming removed 6 bases at V and 0 bases at J, with 12 bases between. The CDR3 runs to 14 residues. CDR3 in amino acids: CASSLQGSSYEQYF. Here the CDR3 DNA reads TGTGCCAGCAGCCTTCAGGGGAGCTCCTACGAGCAGTACTTC.

This clone appeared a single time. The chain combines TRBV27 with TRBJ1-2; possibly TRBD1 for D (5 bases). V was pared by 7 bases and J by 0 bases, with 12 bases between. This CDR3 contains 14 residues. Per germline, CDR1 MNHEY and CDR2 SMNVEV (reference sequence). The CDR3 here is CASTPSGTNYGYTF. The CDR3 nucleotides are TGTGCCAGCACCCCCTCAGGGACTAACTATGGCTACACCTTC.

This clone was picked up one time. The CDR3 sequence: CASSSTRGSSYNEQFF. CDR3 nucleotide sequence: TGTGCCAGCAGCTCAACGCGCGGGAGCTCCTACAATGAGCAGTTCTTC. The V and J genes are TRBV11-2 and TRBJ2-1; 7 bases fit TRBD2. V lost 4 bases, J lost 0 bases, and 6 bases stayed unmatched. Per germline, CDR1 SGHAT and CDR2 FQNNGV. The length of the CDR3 is 16 residues.

The V and J genes are TRBV28 and TRBJ2-3; the match to TRBD2 covers 13 bases. CDR3 size: 19 residues. Germline CDR1 MDHEN, CDR2 SYDVKM. J gave up 4 bases and V 3 bases, and 13 bases lay outside the gene matches. CDR3 sequence (DNA): TGTGCCAGCAGTTTGACAGGGGGTCTCGGACTAGCGGGAGCAGATACGCAGTATTTT. Translated, it gives CASSLTGGLGLAGADTQYF.

This clone has only a few counts. V is TRBV9 and J is TRBJ1-5; the D gene is possibly TRBD1 (6 bases). This CDR3 region has 15 residues. Looked up from germline, CDR1 is SGDLS and CDR2 is YYNGEE. Trimming stripped 3 bases from V and 0 bases from J, with 10 bases between. The CDR3 DNA sequence: TGTGCCAGCAGCGCACAGGGATATAGCAATCAGCCCCAGCATTTT. Translating it yields CASSAQGYSNQPQHF.

V usage is TRBV6-5 and J usage is TRBJ1-5, with D possibly TRBD1 on 5 matching bases. CDR1 is MNHEY, CDR2 SVGAGI, per germline. Trimming removed 5 bases at V and 4 bases at J, with 9 bases between. The CDR3 spans 13 residues. CDR3 region: CASSQGWNQPQHF. The CDR3 DNA reads TGTGCCAGCAGTCAGGGATGGAATCAGCCCCAGCATTTT.

This clone was counted only a few times. The chain couples TRBV7-3 to TRBJ2-3, with D tentatively TRBD2 (5 bases). CDR3 size: 15 residues. Germline CDR1 is SGHTA and CDR2 is FQGTGA. V was cut by 5 bases and J by 3 bases, with 15 bases left in between. The CDR3, as DNA: TGTGCCAGCAGCCCACTCGGGGTTCGGACAGATACGCAGTATTTT. This translates into CASSPLGVRTDTQYF.

V and J are TRBV28 and TRBJ1-5, with D possibly TRBD1 on 6 matching bases. Trimming removed 7 bases from V and 6 bases from J, with 13 bases in between. The germline gives CDR1 MDHEN, CDR2 SYDVKM. The length of the CDR3 is 13 residues. CDR3 sequence: CASTTGWVQPQHF. The DNA for the CDR3 is TGTGCCAGCACTACAGGGTGGGTTCAGCCCCAGCATTTT.

V usage is TRBV4-1 and J usage is TRBJ1-5; TRBD1 matches 11 bases. The CDR3 contains 17 residues. The germline V gene encodes CDR1 MGHRA and CDR2 YSYEKL. V was clipped by 1 base and J by 6 bases; unmatched bases: 8. CDR3 DNA sequence: TGCGCCAGCAGCCAAGTTCCCGGACAGGGGGCAAGTCAGCCCCAGCATTTT. It yields the protein CASSQVPGQGASQPQHF.

The rearrangement joins TRBV5-1 to TRBJ1-4, with D possibly TRBD1 on 5 matching bases. Germline lookup yields CDR1 SGHRS and CDR2 YFSETQ. CDR3 length: 15 amino acids. V was clipped by 0 bases and J by 8 bases, with 14 bases between them. CDR3 in amino acids: CASSLDGTQEEKLFF. Written as DNA, the CDR3 is TGCGCCAGCAGCTTGGACGGCACACAGGAAGAAAAACTGTTTTTT.

The rearrangement joins TRBV27 to TRBJ2-1; 9 bases fit TRBD2. Trimming at V came to 6 bases and at J to 1 base, leaving 4 bases not matched to a gene. The CDR3 has 15 amino acids. The V gene's germline CDR1 is MNHEY and CDR2 SMNVEV (reference sequence). In nucleotides, the CDR3 is TGTGCCAGCAGAAATAGCGGGAGTTCCTACAATGAGCAGTTCTTC. Amino acid sequence: CASRNSGSSYNEQFF.

The chain uses TRBV28 and TRBJ2-2; D may be TRBD2 (5 bases). The CDR3 totals 19 residues. Germline V CDR1 and CDR2: MDHEN, SYDVKM. The V end lost 4 bases, the J end lost 3 bases, and 24 bases lay between the germline ends. CDR3 in DNA: TGTGCCAGCAGTTCCCCTGGCGGGTGGGATTTGCAGGACACCGGGGAGCTGTTTTTT. Protein sequence: CASSSPGGWDLQDTGELFF. The variable domain in full, with the rest retrieved from reference TRBV28 and TRBJ2-2, is DVKVTQSSRYLVKRTGEKVFLECVQDMDHENMFWYRQDPGLGLRLIYFSYDVKMKEKGDIPEGYSVSREKKERFSLILESASTNQTSMYLCASSSPGGWDLQDTGELFFGEGSRLTVL.

V is TRBV6-5 and J is TRBJ2-1, with a weak D call TRBD2 (6 bases). This CDR3 is 12 amino acids long. Trimming shortened V by 8 bases and J by 8 bases, and 13 bases separated the two germline ends. CDR1 is MNHEY and CDR2 is SVGAGI in the germline V gene. CDR3: CASRGGGDEQFF. In DNA, the CDR3 is TGTGCCAGCCGGGGAGGTGGGGATGAGCAGTTCTTC.

Comment on this clone: The same CDR3 can be traced to other DNA sequences in this sample. The chain is built from TRBV4-1 and TRBJ2-7; 7 positions match TRBD2. The CDR3 is 13 residues long. V shed 1 base, J shed 4 bases, and the junction held 1 base outside the gene matches. Germline V lookup: CDR1 MGHRA, CDR2 YSYEKL. CDR3 loop: CASSQASGYEQYF. CDR3 bases: TGCGCCAGCAGCCAAGCTAGCGGTTACGAGCAGTACTTC.

The chain couples TRBV2 to TRBJ1-5, with D perhaps TRBD1 (5 bases). Germline V gene data show CDR1 as SNHLY and CDR2 as FYNNEI. V gave up 8 bases and J gave up 4 bases, with 15 bases separating them. This CDR3 has 14 residues. This chain's CDR3 is CASAGLAGNQPQHF. The DNA for the CDR3 is TGTGCCAGCGCGGGGCTGGCAGGGAATCAGCCCCAGCATTTT.

This chain connects TRBV5-1 to TRBJ2-2, with TRBD2 matching over 14 bases. This CDR3 region has 16 residues. The J segment lost 3 bases and the V segment lost 5 bases, leaving 3 bases of the junction unmatched. The germline CDR1 and CDR2 sequences are SGHRS and YFSETQ. The CDR3 DNA sequence: TGCGCCAGCAGTCGGGGACTAGCGGGGGACACCGGGGAGCTGTTTTTT. Protein product: CASSRGLAGDTGELFF.

This clone was seen just once. The V gene is TRBV11-2, the J gene TRBJ2-3; 7 bases map to TRBD1. Germline CDR1 is SGHAT and CDR2 is FQNNGV. The J segment lost 15 bases and the V segment lost 5 bases, leaving 14 bases of the junction unmatched. CDR3 size: 13 residues. The CDR3 sequence is CASSRSKTGSGYF. CDR3 nucleotides: TGTGCCAGCAGCAGGTCGAAGACAGGGTCGGGATATTTT.

V is TRBV19 and J is TRBJ1-6, with 10 bases matching TRBD1. Germline CDR1 LNHDA, CDR2 SQIVND (reference sequence). The V and J ends lost 6 bases and 6 bases, in that order; junction bases with no gene match: 8. The CDR3 runs to 16 residues. The CDR3 DNA reads as TGTGCCAGTAGGGGAACCGGGACAGGGGTTAATTCACCCCTCCACTTT. It yields the protein CASRGTGTGVNSPLHF.

The V call is TRBV2, the J call TRBJ2-5; D gene ambiguous. The CDR3 covers 14 residues. The germline V and J ends were trimmed by 6 bases and 2 bases, with 13 bases remaining between them. The germline V gene has CDR1 SNHLY and CDR2 FYNNEI. The CDR3 DNA reads as TGTGCCAGCAGAGTCTCTAACCTTCAAGAGACCCAGTACTTC. It translates to CASRVSNLQETQYF. Full variable domain (rest looked up from reference TRBV2 and TRBJ2-5): EPEVTQTPSHQVTQMGQEVILRCVPISNHLYFYWYRQILGQKVEFLVSFYNNEISEKSEIFDDQFSVERPDGSNFTLKIRSTKLEDSAMYFCASRVSNLQETQYFGPGTRLLVL.

J is TRBJ1-6 and V is TRBV6-6; weak D call: TRBD1 (6 bases). CDR3 length: 15 amino acids. V dropped 6 bases and J dropped 0 bases, with 9 bases sitting between them. Germline loops: CDR1 MNHNY, CDR2 SVGAGI (reference sequence). CDR3 residues: CASRKDSSYNSPLHF. The CDR3 nucleotides are TGTGCCAGCAGGAAGGACAGCTCCTATAATTCACCCCTCCACTTT.

There are a few counts of this clone. The chain has TRBV28 and TRBJ2-7; 11 bases fit TRBD2. The junction had 8 bases not matched to a gene; V was cut back by 6 bases and J by 4 bases. The length of the CDR3 is 15 residues. Per germline, CDR1 MDHEN and CDR2 SYDVKM. The CDR3, as DNA: TGTGCCAGCAGACCTACTAGCGGGAGAATGTACGAGCAGTACTTC. Translating it yields CASRPTSGRMYEQYF.

The chain couples TRBV6-4 to TRBJ1-1; D uncertain. V was shortened by 0 bases and J by 3 bases, with 8 bases between the two germline ends. This CDR3 has 14 residues. The germline V gene has CDR1 MRHNA and CDR2 SNTAGT. CDR3 loop: CASSDSPGYTEAFF. CDR3 bases: TGTGCCAGCAGTGACTCCCCAGGATACACTGAAGCTTTCTTT.